A single sample is the source of the 6 T cell receptor beta chains below, sequenced in a study of CD8+ T cells in alopecia areata. Sorting relied on CD4, CD8alpha, NKG2D, NKG2ACE and other markers applied to pooled cutaneous lymph node cells. RNA was isolated and reverse transcribed to cDNA, the sequencing template. The table came from immunoSEQ multiplex PCR; TCRdb's copy has only in-frame clones and leaves some out. This repertoire lists about 270,000 clones without singletons; more than 1% sits in the top ten. The sample was CD4+ T cells sorted from a lymph node. The receptors come from a C3H/HeJ mouse with alopecia areata. These mice share the MHC haplotype H2-k.

Only a few counts were recorded for this clone. Gene names and germline refer to mouse. The CDR3 extends 4 residues past the end of the read, so its final part is completed from the germline J gene. This sequence joins TRBV13-3 and TRBJ2-7; D is possibly TRBD2 (7 bases). CDR1 NNHDY and CDR2 SYVADS come from the germline V gene. The CDR3 extends over 14 amino acids. V was shortened by 1 base and J by 3 bases, with 11 bases between the two germline ends. CDR3 DNA, as far as it was read: TGTGCCAGCAGTGATTCCGGGGGGCACTAT. This encodes CASSDSGGHY. The whole CDR3 reads CASSDSGGHYEQYF.

Points on this clone: The germline and genes are mouse ones. The read gets to within 4 residues of the CDR3 end, and the germline J gene fills in the rest. This same CDR3 is encoded by further DNA sequences in the sample. This rearrangement joins TRBV19 to TRBJ2-4; D possibly corresponds to TRBD1 (6 bases). V was cut by 2 bases and J by 3 bases, with 7 bases left in between. This CDR3 contains 13 residues. Germline loops: CDR1 FNHDT, CDR2 SITEND (reference sequence). The CDR3 protein is CASSIRGQNTLYF. The sequenced CDR3 bases are TGTGCCAGCAGTATCAGGGGACAAAAC. Looking up the rest from reference TRBV19 and TRBJ2-4 gives the full variable domain: GGIITQTPKFLIGQEGQKLTLKCQQNFNHDTMYWYRQDSGKGLRLIYYSITENDLQKGDLSEGYDASREKKSSFSLTVTSAQKNEMAVFLCASSIRGQNTLYFGAGTRLSVL.

Notes on this clone: All gene names here are mouse names. The DNA ends 4 residues before the CDR3 does, and the rest of the CDR3 is filled in from the germline J gene. The chain carries TRBV31 and TRBJ2-5; 11 bases align to TRBD2. Per the germline V gene, CDR1 is GKSSPN and CDR2 is SITVG. The CDR3 sequence is 11 residues long. The CDR3: CAGTGGDTQYF. The CDR3 bases that were read are TGTGCCGGGACTGGGGGAGAC.

A word on this clone: Germline and genes: mouse. The read ends 4 residues early relative to the CDR3; the germline J gene fills the gap. Different DNA sequences within this sample yield the same CDR3. This rearrangement joins TRBV31 to TRBJ1-1, with 7 positions matching TRBD1. J was trimmed by 3 bases and V by 0 bases; bases with no gene match: 1. Germline V gives CDR1 GKSSPN, CDR2 SITVG. The CDR3 extends over 13 amino acids. CDR3 bases read: TGTGCCTGGAGTCTTACAGGGGACACA. This translates into CAWSLTGDT. The CDR3 reads in full as CAWSLTGDTEVFF.

This clone was detected many times. The gene symbols are mouse symbols. The read ends 4 residues before the CDR3 terminus; that terminus is restored from the germline J gene. Other DNA sequences in the sample encode the same CDR3. The chain recombines TRBV13-1 with TRBJ2-3, with a tentative D call TRBD1 (6 bases). The CDR3 loop spans 13 amino acids. With 3 bases removed from V and 4 bases from J, the gap between germline ends came to 9 bases. The V gene's germline CDR1 is NSHNY and CDR2 SYGAGN. The CDR3 sequence is CASSGGTTETLYF. The CDR3 bases that were read are TGTGCCAGCAGTGGGGGGACAACAGAA.

Concerning this clone itself: Any gene name here is a mouse gene name. The read comes to an end 4 residues before the CDR3 does, leaving the germline J gene to fill in the end. V usage is TRBV13-2 and J usage is TRBJ2-3; a possible D gene is TRBD1 (5 bases). Germline V lookup: CDR1 NNHNN, CDR2 SYGAGS (reference sequence). The CDR3 is 14 amino acids. V lost 4 bases to trimming and J lost 0 bases, with 9 bases between them. CDR3 in amino acids: CASGKGSSAETLYF. The sequenced part of the CDR3 DNA is TGTGCCAGCGGTAAGGGGTCTAGTGCAGAA.